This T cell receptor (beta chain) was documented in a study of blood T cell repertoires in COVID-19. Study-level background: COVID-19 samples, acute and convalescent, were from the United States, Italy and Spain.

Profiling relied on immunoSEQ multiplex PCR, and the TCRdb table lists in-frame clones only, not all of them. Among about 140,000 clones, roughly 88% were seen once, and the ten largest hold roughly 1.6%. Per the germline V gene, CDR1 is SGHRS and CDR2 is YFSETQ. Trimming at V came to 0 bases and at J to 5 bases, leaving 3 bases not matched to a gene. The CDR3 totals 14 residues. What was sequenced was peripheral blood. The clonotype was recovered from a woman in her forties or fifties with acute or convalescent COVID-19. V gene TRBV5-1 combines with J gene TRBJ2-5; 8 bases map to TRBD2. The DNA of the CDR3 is TGCGCCAGCAGCTTGGCCGGGAGGGTTGAGACCCAGTACTTC. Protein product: CASSLAGRVETQYF.